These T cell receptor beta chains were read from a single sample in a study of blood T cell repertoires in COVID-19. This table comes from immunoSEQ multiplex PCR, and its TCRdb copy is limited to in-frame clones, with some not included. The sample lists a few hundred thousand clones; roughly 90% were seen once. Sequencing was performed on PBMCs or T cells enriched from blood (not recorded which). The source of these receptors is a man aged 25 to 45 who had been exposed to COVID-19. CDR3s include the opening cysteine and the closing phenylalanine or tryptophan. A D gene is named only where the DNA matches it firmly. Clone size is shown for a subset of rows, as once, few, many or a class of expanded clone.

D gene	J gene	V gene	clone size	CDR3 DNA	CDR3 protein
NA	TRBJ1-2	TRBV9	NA	TGTGCCAGCAGCGTGACCCAGGGTGGCTACACCTTC	CASSVTQGGYTF
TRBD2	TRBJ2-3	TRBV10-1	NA	TGCGCCAGCAGTGAGTCTCGACTAGCGACCACAGATACGCAGTATTTT	CASSESRLATTDTQYF
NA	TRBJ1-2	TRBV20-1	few	TGCAGCTTCTGGGGGGACGGCTACACCTTC	CSFWGDGYTF
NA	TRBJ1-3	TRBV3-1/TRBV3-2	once	TGTGCCAGCAGCCAAGATTCCGGCAGGTTCTCTGGAAACACCATATATTTT	CASSQDSGRFSGNTIYF
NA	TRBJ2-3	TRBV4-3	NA	TGCGCCAGCAGCCAAGATCTACAGGGCTACACAGATACGCAGTATTTT	CASSQDLQGYTDTQYF
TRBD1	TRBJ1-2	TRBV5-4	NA	TGTGCCAGCAGCAGATTCAGGGGGCTCTCGGCTTATGGCTACACCTTC	CASSRFRGLSAYGYTF
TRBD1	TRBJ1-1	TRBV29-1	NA	TGCAGCGTCGTGACAGGGCGGAACACTGAAGCTTTCTTT	CSVVTGRNTEAFF
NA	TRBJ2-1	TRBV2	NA	TGTGCCAGGGCAGTTTACAATGAGCAGTTCTTC	CARAVYNEQFF
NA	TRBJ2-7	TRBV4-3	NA	TGCGCCAGCAGCCAAGATAAGTACGGGTCACCCCTCGAGCAGTACTTC	CASSQDKYGSPLEQYF
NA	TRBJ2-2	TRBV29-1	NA	TGCAGCGTCAAACAGGGAGCGAACACCGGGGAGCTGTTTTTT	CSVKQGANTGELFF
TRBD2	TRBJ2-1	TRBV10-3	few	TGTGCCATCAGTGGCCGGAGCGGGGTAGGGTCCTACAATGAGCAGTTCTTC	CAISGRSGVGSYNEQFF
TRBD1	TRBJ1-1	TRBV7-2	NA	TGTGCCAGCAGAAACCGGGACAGAGGACTGAACACTGAAGCTTTCTTT	CASRNRDRGLNTEAFF
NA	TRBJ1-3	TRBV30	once	TGTGCCTGGAGTACAGGGATAAACACCATATATTTT	CAWSTGINTIYF
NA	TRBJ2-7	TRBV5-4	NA	TGTGCCAGCAGCCAGACGGGGGTCTCCTACGAGCAGTACTTC	CASSQTGVSYEQYF
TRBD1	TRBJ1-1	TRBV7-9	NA	TGTGCCAGCAGCCAAACAGGGGGGACTGAAGCTTTCTTT	CASSQTGGTEAFF
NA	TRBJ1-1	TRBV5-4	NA	TGTGCCAGCAGCTTTAGGTGGGAGATGGACACTGAAGCTTTCTTT	CASSFRWEMDTEAFF
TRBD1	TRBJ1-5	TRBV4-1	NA	TGCGCCAGCAGCCAGCGACAGGGGTTTGGGCCCCAGCATTTT	CASSQRQGFGPQHF
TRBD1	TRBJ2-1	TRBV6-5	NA	TGTGCCAGCAGCCGGACAGGGGACGAGCAGTTCTTC	CASSRTGDEQFF
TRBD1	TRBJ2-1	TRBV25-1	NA	TGTGCCAGCAGTTGGACAGGGGTGTTTGTAGGTGAGCAGTTCTTC	CASSWTGVFVGEQFF
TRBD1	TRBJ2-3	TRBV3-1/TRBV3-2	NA	TGTGCCAGCAGCGTCCGACAGGGTATAGATACGCAGTATTTT	CASSVRQGIDTQYF
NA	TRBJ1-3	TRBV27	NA	TGTGCCAGCAGACCCTTCGCAGGGGATCTCGGAAACACCATATATTTT	CASRPFAGDLGNTIYF
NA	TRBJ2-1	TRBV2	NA	TGTGCCACCAGCATCAATGGCGGCAATGAGCAGTTCTTC	CATSINGGNEQFF
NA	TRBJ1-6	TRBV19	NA	TGTGCCAGTAGTATAGGAGTGGAGGACAATTCACCCCTCCACTTT	CASSIGVEDNSPLHF
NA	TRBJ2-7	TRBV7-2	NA	TGTGCCAGCAGCCCATCGGCGGCCGGGGGTACCTACGAGCAGTACTTC	CASSPSAAGGTYEQYF
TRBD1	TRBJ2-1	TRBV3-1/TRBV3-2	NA	TGTGCCAGCAGGGGCCGGGACAGGGGCTACAATGAGCAGTTCTTC	CASRGRDRGYNEQFF
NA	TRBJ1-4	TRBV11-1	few	TGTGCCAGCAGCTCTCTGTGGCCCCTGGATGAAAAACTGTTTTTT	CASSSLWPLDEKLFF
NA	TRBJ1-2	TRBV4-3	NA	TGCGCCAGCAGCCAAGATAAAGTGAGTTATGGCTACACCTTC	CASSQDKVSYGYTF
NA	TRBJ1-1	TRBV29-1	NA	TGCAGCGTTGTCCCAGGGGCCCCAGGTGAAGCTTTCTTT	CSVVPGAPGEAFF
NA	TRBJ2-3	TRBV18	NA	TGTGCCAGCTCACCATGGCCCCGAGCGAATACGCAGTATTTT	CASSPWPRANTQYF
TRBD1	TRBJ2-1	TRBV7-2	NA	TGTGCCAGCAGCCCACCTGGGACAGGGGGGCATGAGCAGTTCTTC	CASSPPGTGGHEQFF
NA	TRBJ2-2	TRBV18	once	TGTGCCAGCTCACCTATATCGAACACCGGGGAGCTGTTTTTT	CASSPISNTGELFF
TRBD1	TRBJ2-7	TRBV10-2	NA	TGCGCCAGCAAAATGGGACAGCCCCTGGACGAGCAGTACTTC	CASKMGQPLDEQYF
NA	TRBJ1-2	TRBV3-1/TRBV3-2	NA	TGTGCCAGCAGCCAACTCGCAGTCTATGGCTACACCTTC	CASSQLAVYGYTF
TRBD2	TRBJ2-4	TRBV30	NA	TGTGCCTGGAGCGCTGGTGGGGGGGGAAACATTCAGTACTTC	CAWSAGGGGNIQYF
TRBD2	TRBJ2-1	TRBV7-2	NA	TGTGCCAGCAGCTTAGACAACGGGGGGTACAATGAGCAGTTCTTC	CASSLDNGGYNEQFF
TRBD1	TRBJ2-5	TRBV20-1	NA	TGCAGTGCTAGTGGGACAGACCTTTTTATAGAGACCCAGTACTTC	CSASGTDLFIETQYF
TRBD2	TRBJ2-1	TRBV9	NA	TGTGCCAGCAGCGTAGTCGGGCGGGGGGGCACAAATGAGCAGTTCTTC	CASSVVGRGGTNEQFF